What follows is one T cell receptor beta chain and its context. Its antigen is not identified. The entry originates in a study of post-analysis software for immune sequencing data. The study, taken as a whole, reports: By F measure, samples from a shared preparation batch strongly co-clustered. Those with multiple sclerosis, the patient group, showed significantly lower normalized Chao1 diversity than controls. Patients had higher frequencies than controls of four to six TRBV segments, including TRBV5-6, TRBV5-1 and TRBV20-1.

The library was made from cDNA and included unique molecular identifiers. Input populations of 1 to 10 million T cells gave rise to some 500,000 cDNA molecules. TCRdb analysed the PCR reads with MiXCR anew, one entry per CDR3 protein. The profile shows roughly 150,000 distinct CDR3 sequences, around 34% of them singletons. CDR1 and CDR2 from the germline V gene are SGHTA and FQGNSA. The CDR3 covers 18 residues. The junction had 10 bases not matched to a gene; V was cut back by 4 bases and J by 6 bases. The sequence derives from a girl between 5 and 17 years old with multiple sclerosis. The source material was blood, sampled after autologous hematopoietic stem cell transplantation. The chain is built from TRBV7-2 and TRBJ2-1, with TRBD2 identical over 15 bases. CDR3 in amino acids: CASSYRGGGLAGGNEQFF. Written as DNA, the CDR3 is TGTGCCAGCAGCTATAGAGGGGGGGGACTAGCGGGAGGCAATGAGCAGTTCTTC.